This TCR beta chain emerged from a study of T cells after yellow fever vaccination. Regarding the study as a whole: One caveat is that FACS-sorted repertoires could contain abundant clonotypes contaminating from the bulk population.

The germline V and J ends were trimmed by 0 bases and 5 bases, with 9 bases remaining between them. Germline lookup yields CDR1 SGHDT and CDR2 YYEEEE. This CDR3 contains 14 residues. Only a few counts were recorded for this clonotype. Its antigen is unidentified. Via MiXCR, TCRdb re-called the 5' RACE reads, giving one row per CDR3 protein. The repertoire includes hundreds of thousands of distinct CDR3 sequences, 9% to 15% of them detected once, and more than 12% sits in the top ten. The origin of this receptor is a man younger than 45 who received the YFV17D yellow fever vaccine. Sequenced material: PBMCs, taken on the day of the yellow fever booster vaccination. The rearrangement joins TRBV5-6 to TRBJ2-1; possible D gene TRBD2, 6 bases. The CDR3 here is CASSLGLVNNEQFF. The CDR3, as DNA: TGTGCCAGCAGCTTGGGACTAGTCAACAATGAGCAGTTCTTC.